The 16 T cell receptor beta chains in this list originate from one sample, sequenced in a study of cytomegalovirus exposure and HLA in healthy donors (dated by TCRdb to about 2017). Libraries were built with the immunoSEQ multiplex PCR assay. For the multiplex PCR, a mixture combining 60 forward primers for TCR Vbeta segments and 13 reverse primers for TCR Jbeta segments was used. Here the immuneACCESS table is served through TCRdb, limited to in-frame sequences with V and J called. Missing clones are a known gap in these copies; in checked studies unresolved V genes cover under half, and the rest lacks a known reason. Counted in this sample were some 160,000 clones; over 60% of them appeared once. Approximately 3% of the sample comes from the top ten. Input material: PBMCs. These receptors were obtained from a woman aged 40 to 49 in good health and CMV-seronegative.

The chain carries TRBV5-7 and TRBJ1-5; 9 nucleotides match TRBD1. TRBV5-7 is an ORF; its function is uncertain. V gave up 3 bases and J gave up 7 bases; unmatched junction bases: 5. The CDR3 has 14 amino acids. DNA of the CDR3: TGTGCCAGCAGCTGGGGACAGGGCAGACAGCCCCAGCATTTT. Translated: CASSWGQGRQPQHF.

V is TRBV2 and J is TRBJ2-7; 7 bases are shared with TRBD2. CDR1 and CDR2 from the germline V gene are SNHLY and FYNNEI. Losses at the gene ends were 3 bases for V and 4 bases for J; bases not matched to a gene: 9. The CDR3 spans 15 residues. The CDR3 DNA is TGTGCCAGCAGTGAGGGTTACCTAGCGGCTTACGAGCAGTACTTC. Translated, it gives CASSEGYLAAYEQYF.

V usage is TRBV10-2 and J usage is TRBJ1-5; 9 bases line up with TRBD1. The CDR3 contains 16 residues. J was trimmed by 1 base and V by 6 bases; bases with no gene match: 7. Germline values: CDR1 WSHSY, CDR2 SAAADI. The CDR3 here is CASSPGQGNSNQPQHF. CDR3 nucleotides: TGCGCCAGCAGCCCGGGACAGGGTAACAGCAATCAGCCCCAGCATTTT.

This chain joins TRBV4-1 and TRBJ2-7, with a weak D call TRBD1 (6 bases). This CDR3 has 17 amino acids. V lost 4 bases, J lost 3 bases, and 22 bases lay in between. Germline V gene data show CDR1 as MGHRA and CDR2 as YSYEKL. In nucleotides, the CDR3 is TGCGCCAGCAGCCCCGGGTCTGGGGGCCGACGGGGCTACGAGCAGTACTTC. Its protein is CASSPGSGGRRGYEQYF.

The sample holds one count of this clone. The V call is TRBV28, the J call TRBJ1-1; no definite D call. This CDR3 has 15 amino acids. In germline, CDR1 is MDHEN, CDR2 SYDVKM. V shed 5 bases and J shed 0 bases, with 13 bases lying between them. CDR3: CASSPGGLMNTEAFF. CDR3 bases: TGTGCCAGCAGTCCAGGAGGATTAATGAACACTGAAGCTTTCTTT.

This clone was recorded a few times. The gene calls are TRBV7-2 and TRBJ2-2, with 10 bases fitting TRBD1. The CDR3 sequence is 15 residues long. J gave up 6 bases and V 5 bases, and 6 bases lay outside the gene matches. Germline lookup yields CDR1 SGHTA and CDR2 FQGNSA. CDR3 sequence (DNA): TGTGCCAGCAGCCCACGACAGGGGGCGGCCGGGGAGCTGTTTTTT. Translated, it gives CASSPRQGAAGELFF.

This clone was detected only once. V usage is TRBV29-1 and J usage is TRBJ1-1; D ambiguous. Looked up from germline, CDR1 is SQVTM and CDR2 is ANQGSEA. This CDR3 has 11 residues. Trimming cost V 2 bases and J 6 bases, with 7 bases left between them. CDR3 in amino acids: CSVEPGSEAFF. The DNA for the CDR3 is TGCAGCGTTGAACCGGGGTCTGAAGCTTTCTTT.

The CDR3 nucleotides are TGTGCCAGCAGCTCGCCCCCGGGGACTAGTCGGGCAGAGACCCAGTACTTC. It codes for CASSSPPGTSRAETQYF. This rearrangement joins TRBV5-6 to TRBJ2-5; 8 nucleotides match TRBD2. Per the germline V gene, CDR1 is SGHDT and CDR2 is YYEEEE. The length of the CDR3 is 17 residues. J lost 4 bases, V lost 3 bases, and 14 bases had no gene match.

The chain is built from TRBV4-1 and TRBJ2-4; 8 bases line up with TRBD1. This CDR3 is 15 amino acids long. Losses at the gene ends were 3 bases for V and 5 bases for J; bases not matched to a gene: 6. CDR1 and CDR2 from the germline V gene are MGHRA and YSYEKL. The DNA for the CDR3 is TGCGCCAGCAGCCAGACACCAGGGGGCCAAAACATTCAGTACTTC. This translates into CASSQTPGGQNIQYF.

V usage is TRBV5-6 and J usage is TRBJ1-3; D is unclear. CDR1 and CDR2 (germline): SGHDT, YYEEEE. CDR3 length: 13 residues. Trimming shortened V by 3 bases and J by 9 bases, and 13 bases separated the two germline ends. The DNA of the CDR3 is TGTGCCAGCAGCTCTACAGCGGTGGGCACCATATATTTT. Translating it yields CASSSTAVGTIYF.

The V gene is TRBV19, the J gene TRBJ1-1; 8 bases are shared with TRBD1. Germline CDR1 is LNHDA and CDR2 is SQIVND (reference sequence). This CDR3 is built from 11 residues. V trimming: 8 bases; J trimming: 8 bases; junction bases outside the gene matches: 4. The CDR3 spells CASGDRWEAFF. CDR3 bases: TGTGCCAGTGGGGACAGGTGGGAAGCTTTCTTT.

The chain carries TRBV2 and TRBJ2-7, with 7 nucleotides matching TRBD1. CDR3 length: 13 amino acids. V trimming: 7 bases; J trimming: 3 bases; junction bases outside the gene matches: 6. Germline lookup yields CDR1 SNHLY and CDR2 FYNNEI. In nucleotides, the CDR3 is TGTGCCAGCATTAGGGACAGTAACTACGAGCAGTACTTC. This codes for CASIRDSNYEQYF.

This chain joins TRBV27 and TRBJ2-2; tentatively, D is TRBD2 (6 bases). The V end was cut by 5 bases, the J end by 1 base, with 11 bases between. The CDR3 has 15 residues. CDR1 is MNHEY, CDR2 SMNVEV, per germline (reference sequence). CDR3 amino acids: CASSPRGGNTGELFF. The CDR3 DNA reads as TGTGCCAGCAGTCCCCGGGGAGGGAACACCGGGGAGCTGTTTTTT.

J is TRBJ2-5 and V is TRBV11-2; 7 bases match TRBD2. The V gene end was trimmed by 0 bases and the J gene end by 0 bases; junction bases not matched to a gene: 4. This CDR3 has 16 amino acids. Germline-derived CDR1 and CDR2 are SGHAT and FQNNGV. The CDR3 DNA follows: TGTGCCAGCAGCTTAGATGGGGGGGGGTACCAAGAGACCCAGTACTTC. Translation gives CASSLDGGGYQETQYF.

The chain couples TRBV2 to TRBJ2-7; TRBD1 aligns across 9 bases. CDR1 SNHLY and CDR2 FYNNEI come from the germline V gene. The CDR3 loop spans 14 amino acids. V gave up 5 bases and J gave up 4 bases; unmatched junction bases: 6. The DNA of the CDR3 is TGTGCCAGCAGTCCGGGACAGGGTGGGTACGAGCAGTACTTC. It yields the protein CASSPGQGGYEQYF.

The chain couples TRBV19 to TRBJ1-5; 8 bases map to TRBD1. The CDR3 consists of 16 residues. The V segment lost 4 bases and the J segment 7 bases; nucleotides outside the gene matches: 12. Germline-derived CDR1 and CDR2 are LNHDA and SQIVND (reference sequence). CDR3 in DNA: TGTGCCAGTAGTACTTACTCGGCAGGGGGCACCCAGCCCCAGCATTTT. It translates to CASSTYSAGGTQPQHF.